This passage covers 25 T cell receptor beta chains from one sample sequenced in a study of regulatory T cells in long-lasting Graves disease. To make TCR beta libraries, researchers used iRepertoire HTBI primers and Arm-PCR of CDR3 regions. Via MiXCR, TCRdb re-called the multiplex PCR reads, giving one row per CDR3 protein. The sample lists 500,000 to 700,000 distinct CDR3 sequences; 25% to 30% were seen once. Time point: persistent/refractory GD, antithyroid drugs over 5 years with positive TRAb. TCR sequences were obtained from RNA taken from PBMCs. The sample consisted of peripheral blood mononuclear cells (PBMCs), taken when the disease was refractory, from a patient treated with antithyroid drugs. The receptors were gathered from a female donor with Graves disease.

The chain has TRBV27 and TRBJ1-5; a weak D match, TRBD1 (6 bases). The CDR3 consists of 15 residues. Germline V gene sequence: CDR1 MNHEY, CDR2 SMNVEV (reference sequence). Trimming shortened V by 7 bases and J by 4 bases, and 17 bases separated the two germline ends. DNA for the CDR3: TGTGCCAGCAAACCACCGGGACATAGTAATCAGCCCCAGCATTTT. Protein: CASKPPGHSNQPQHF.

This clonotype has only a few counts. The rearrangement joins TRBV27 to TRBJ2-5; tentative D call: TRBD1 (6 bases). This CDR3 has 15 amino acids. Germline V lookup: CDR1 MNHEY, CDR2 SMNVEV (reference sequence). The V and J ends lost 7 bases and 2 bases respectively, with 17 bases between them. The CDR3 bases are TGTGCCAGCACGTCCTGGGACAAAAGTCAAGAGACCCAGTACTTC. Protein: CASTSWDKSQETQYF.

The table lists this clonotype with a few counts. This chain links TRBV5-1 with TRBJ2-3; 10 bases match TRBD2. The germline gives CDR1 SGHRS, CDR2 YFSETQ. CDR3 size: 15 residues. V shed 2 bases and J 4 bases; nucleotides not matched to a gene: 4. Written as DNA, the CDR3 is TGCGCCAGCAGCTTTAGCGGGAGGAAGCCAGATACGCAGTATTTT. Residues: CASSFSGRKPDTQYF.

This clonotype was recorded a few times. The V call is TRBV10-3, the J call TRBJ1-2; the D is unclear. The CDR3 has 12 amino acids. V gave up 0 bases and J gave up 9 bases, with 8 bases separating them. Germline V gene lookup returns CDR1 ENHRY and CDR2 SYGVKD. The CDR3 nucleotides are TGTGCCATCAGTGAGTCCCAAGGACGCTACACCTTC. Translating gives CAISESQGRYTF.

V usage is TRBV13 and J usage is TRBJ1-1; 7 bases are shared with TRBD1. The V and J ends lost 5 bases and 10 bases, in that order; junction bases with no gene match: 13. Germline V CDR1 and CDR2: PRHDT, FYEKMQ (reference sequence). There are 14 residues in the CDR3. The CDR3 protein is CASSLRTGPPGAFF. The CDR3 DNA sequence: TGTGCCAGCAGCCTCCGGACAGGACCCCCCGGAGCTTTCTTT.

This clonotype was detected a few times. The V and J genes are TRBV18 and TRBJ2-3; D not resolved. The CDR3 has 12 residues. Germline CDR1 KGHSH, CDR2 LQKENI. V lost 3 bases and J lost 2, with 3 bases in between. CDR3 in amino acids: CASSPDTDTQYF. The CDR3 DNA is TGTGCCAGCTCACCCGACACAGATACGCAGTATTTT.

This clonotype was observed a handful of times. The CDR3 sequence: CAWSVQGSTGELFF. CDR3 coding DNA: TGTGCCTGGAGTGTCCAGGGTAGCACCGGGGAGCTGTTTTTT. The chain employs TRBV30 and TRBJ2-2; D possibly corresponds to TRBD1 (5 bases). The germline V gene has CDR1 GTSNPN and CDR2 SVGIG (reference sequence). The CDR3 covers 14 residues. V gave up 0 bases and J gave up 4 bases, with 9 bases separating them.

This chain uses TRBV5-1 with TRBJ1-5; possible D gene TRBD1, 5 bases. Germline V gene sequence: CDR1 SGHRS, CDR2 YFSETQ. There are 15 residues in the CDR3. The germline V and J ends were trimmed by 3 bases and 0 bases, with 10 bases remaining between them. CDR3 bases: TGCGCCAGCAGCTGGGACGGAAATAGCAATCAGCCCCAGCATTTT. Translating it yields CASSWDGNSNQPQHF.

This clonotype appeared a single time. The gene calls are TRBV19 and TRBJ1-2; maybe TRBD1 (5 bases). Trimming stripped 6 bases from V and 3 bases from J, with 17 bases between. The V gene's germline CDR1 is LNHDA and CDR2 SQIVND (reference sequence). The CDR3 spans 15 residues. CDR3 amino acids: CASSPNAGTHYGYTF. The CDR3 bases are TGTGCCAGTAGCCCAAACGCCGGGACGCACTATGGCTACACCTTC.

This chain connects TRBV3-1 to TRBJ2-7, with a possible D match to TRBD1 (7 bases). V was clipped by 4 bases and J by 5 bases, with 15 bases between them. This CDR3 is 14 amino acids long. Germline CDR1 is LGHDT and CDR2 is YNNKEL (reference sequence). CDR3 DNA sequence: TGTGCCAGCAGCCCTATTCAGGGGGGCCACGAGCAGTACTTC. Encoded protein: CASSPIQGGHEQYF.

In this sample, this clonotype turned up a few times. J is TRBJ1-3 and V is TRBV6-1; 8 bases fit TRBD1. The CDR3 spans 15 residues. Germline V lookup: CDR1 MNHNS, CDR2 SASEGT. Trimming cost V 6 bases and J 0 bases; bases outside gene matches: 4. The CDR3 region is CASRRQGSSGNTIYF. For the CDR3, the DNA is TGTGCCAGCAGGCGACAGGGGAGCTCTGGAAACACCATATATTTT.

This rearrangement joins TRBV4-2 to TRBJ2-2; tentative D call: TRBD2 (5 bases). CDR1 is LGHNA, CDR2 YNFKEQ, per germline. The CDR3 contains 16 residues. Trimming removed 0 bases from V and 7 bases from J, with 15 bases in between. The CDR3: CASSQDPRGSVGELFF. The CDR3 region has the DNA TGTGCCAGCAGCCAAGATCCGCGCGGGTCCGTCGGGGAGCTGTTTTTT.

This chain links TRBV7-6 with TRBJ2-5; D is ambiguous. The CDR3 has 16 residues. CDR1 is SGHVS, CDR2 FNYEAQ, per germline. Trimming stripped 5 bases from V and 2 bases from J, with 18 bases between. This chain's CDR3 is CASSPQWLGLQETQYF. Written as DNA, the CDR3 is TGTGCCAGCAGCCCCCAATGGTTGGGCCTACAAGAGACCCAGTACTTC.

CDR3 DNA: TGTGCCAGCAGCGAGGACAGCTGGGAGACCCAGTACTTC. Translation: CASSEDSWETQYF. The chain has TRBV9 and TRBJ2-5, with D possibly being TRBD1 (6 bases). CDR3 size: 13 residues. Trimming removed 3 bases from V and 5 bases from J, with 11 bases in between. The germline gives CDR1 SGDLS, CDR2 YYNGEE.

This rearrangement joins TRBV12-5 to TRBJ2-7; the D is unclear. CDR1 is LGHNT, CDR2 FRNRAP, per germline. The CDR3 sequence is 12 residues long. V was clipped by 6 bases and J by 0 bases, with 6 bases between them. The CDR3 DNA is TGTGCTAGTGGGCCAGACTCCTACGAGCAGTACTTC. Amino acids: CASGPDSYEQYF.

CDR3 coding DNA: TGTGCCAGTAGTATAGGGCAGGGGTTCGCTTTCTTT. It codes for CASSIGQGFAFF. The gene calls are TRBV19 and TRBJ1-1, with a possible D match to TRBD1 (6 bases). The CDR3 runs 12 residues. The germline V and J ends were trimmed by 1 base and 11 bases, with 11 bases remaining between them. Germline CDR1 is LNHDA and CDR2 is SQIVND (reference sequence).

This clonotype was counted only a few times. This CDR3 reads CASSTQMGNTEAFF. The CDR3 bases are TGTGCCAGTAGTACCCAAATGGGGAACACTGAAGCTTTCTTT. This chain uses TRBV19 with TRBJ1-1; D gene ambiguous. This CDR3 region has 14 residues. Trimming removed 4 bases from V and 1 base from J, with 10 bases in between. Germline V lookup: CDR1 LNHDA, CDR2 SQIVND (reference sequence).

This chain connects TRBV28 to TRBJ2-2; TRBD1 matches at 9 bases. V lost 6 bases to trimming and J lost 5 bases; unmatched junction nucleotides: 7. The CDR3 extends over 15 amino acids. CDR1 MDHEN and CDR2 SYDVKM come from the germline V gene. CDR3 in amino acids: CASRPGQGLTGELFF. Here the CDR3 DNA reads TGTGCCAGCAGGCCGGGACAGGGTTTGACCGGGGAGCTGTTTTTT.

There are a few counts of this clonotype. An end of the junction does not agree with germline; a read error may underlie this. As DNA, the CDR3 is TGTGCCAGCAGTCCGGACAGGGGGGGCAACTATGGCTACACCTTC. Protein: CASSPDRGGNYGYTF. The gene calls are TRBV5-1 and TRBJ1-2; 10 bases align to TRBD1. The CDR3 loop spans 15 amino acids. Germline assignment: CDR1 SGHRS and CDR2 YFSETQ.

This clonotype was observed at least ten times. The CDR3 bases are TGTGCCAGCAGTGTTAGGGACACTGAAGCTTTCTTT. This sequence encodes CASSVRDTEAFF. This sequence joins TRBV2 and TRBJ1-1; no reliable D call. Germline V gives CDR1 SNHLY, CDR2 FYNNEI. Trimming stripped 4 bases from V and 3 bases from J, with 6 bases between. The CDR3 loop spans 12 amino acids.

With regard to this clonotype: At one of its ends the junction is not consistent with the germline gene, which may arise from a read error. The chain recombines TRBV7-9 with TRBJ2-2, with D maybe TRBD1 (6 bases). CDR3 length: 17 residues. Germline loops: CDR1 SEHNR, CDR2 FQNEAQ (reference sequence). In DNA form, the CDR3 reads TGTGCCAGCGGCTTGGTCCGGGACACACAGCCGGGGGGGGAGCTGTTTTTT. This gives the protein CASGLVRDTQPGGELFF. Looking up the rest from reference TRBV7-9 and TRBJ2-2 gives the full variable domain: DTGVSQNPRHKITKRGQNVTFRCDPISEHNRLYWYRQTLGQGPEFLTYFQNEAQLEKSRLLSDRFSAERPKGSFSTLEIQRTEQGDSAMYLCASGLVRDTQPGGELFFGEGSRLTVL.

This clonotype was seen ten or more times. The chain has TRBV15 and TRBJ2-5; a weak D match, TRBD1 (6 bases). The V gene's germline CDR1 is LNHNV and CDR2 YYDKDF (reference sequence). This CDR3 comprises 15 residues. Trimming took 2 bases from V and 5 from J, leaving 15 bases between them. The CDR3 DNA reads TGTGCCACCAGCAGATTTCGGGCTCAGGGGGAGACCCAGTACTTC. Residues: CATSRFRAQGETQYF.

The table lists this clonotype with a few counts. The chain links TRBV28 to TRBJ1-4; tentatively, D is TRBD1 (6 bases). V gave up 6 bases and J gave up 7 bases, with 18 bases separating them. The CDR3 runs 15 residues. Germline CDR1 and CDR2: MDHEN and SYDVKM. CDR3 coding DNA: TGTGCCAGCAGACCCGGGACCGCCAGGGGTGAAAAACTGTTTTTT. Its protein is CASRPGTARGEKLFF.

The rearrangement joins TRBV12-3 or TRBV12-4 to TRBJ2-2; 9 nucleotides match TRBD2. After removal of 1 base from V and 0 bases from J, the junction contained 6 bases not matched to a gene. This CDR3 is 18 amino acids long. The CDR3 DNA sequence: TGTGCCAGCAGTTTAGAACTAGCGGGCTTGTCGAACACCGGGGAGCTGTTTTTT. It yields the protein CASSLELAGLSNTGELFF.

The J gene is TRBJ1-2, the V gene TRBV6-1; a possible D gene is TRBD1 (5 bases). V lost 6 bases and J lost 5, with 10 bases in between. The CDR3 is made up of 12 amino acids. The V gene's germline CDR1 is MNHNS and CDR2 SASEGT. The chain's CDR3 is CASRRDLYGYTF. The CDR3 nucleotides are TGTGCCAGCAGGCGGGACCTTTATGGCTACACCTTC.